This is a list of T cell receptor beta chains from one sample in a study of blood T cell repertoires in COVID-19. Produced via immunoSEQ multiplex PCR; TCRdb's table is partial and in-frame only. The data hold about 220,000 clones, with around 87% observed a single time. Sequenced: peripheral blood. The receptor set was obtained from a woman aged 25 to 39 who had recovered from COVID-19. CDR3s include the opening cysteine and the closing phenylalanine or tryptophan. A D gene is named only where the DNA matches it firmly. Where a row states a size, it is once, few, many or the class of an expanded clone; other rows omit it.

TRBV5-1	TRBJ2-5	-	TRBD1	CASSPGTGVETQYF	TGCGCCAGCAGCCCTGGGACAGGGGTAGAGACCCAGTACTTC
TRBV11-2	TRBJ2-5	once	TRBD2	CASSPGGAQYF	TGTGCCAGCAGCCCGGGGGGGGCCCAGTACTTC
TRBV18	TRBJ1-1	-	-	CASSPAGFEAFF	TGTGCCAGCTCCCCCGCGGGGTTTGAAGCTTTCTTT
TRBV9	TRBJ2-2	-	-	CASSVEGTAGELFF	TGTGCCAGCAGCGTGGAGGGGACTGCCGGGGAGCTGTTTTTT
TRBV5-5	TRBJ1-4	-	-	CASSLLGTPKLFF	TGTGCCAGCAGCTTGTTAGGGACACCAAAACTGTTTTTT
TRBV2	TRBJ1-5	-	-	CASRSDSHNQPQHF	TGTGCCAGCAGAAGTGACAGTCACAATCAGCCCCAGCATTTT
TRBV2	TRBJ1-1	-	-	CASKSGVRYTEAFF	TGTGCCAGCAAATCGGGAGTTCGGTACACTGAAGCTTTCTTT
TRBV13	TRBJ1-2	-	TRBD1	CASSTFEDRGNYGYTF	TGTGCCAGCAGCACATTTGAGGACAGGGGTAACTATGGCTACACCTTC
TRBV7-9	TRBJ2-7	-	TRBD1	CASSSTEGQAYEQYF	TGTGCCAGCAGCTCAACAGAGGGACAGGCCTACGAGCAGTACTTC
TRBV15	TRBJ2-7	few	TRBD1	CATSRAGGEQYF	TGTGCCACCAGCAGAGCAGGGGGCGAGCAGTACTTC
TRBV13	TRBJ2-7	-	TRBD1	CASRTQGTAYEQYF	TGTGCCAGCAGAACCCAGGGGACAGCCTACGAGCAGTACTTC
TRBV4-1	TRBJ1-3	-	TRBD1	CASSQGGAKGAAGNTIYF	TGCGCCAGCAGCCAAGGAGGCGCGAAGGGGGCGGCTGGAAACACCATATATTTT
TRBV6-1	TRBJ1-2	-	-	CASSEGRRTLLYGYTF	TGTGCCAGCAGTGAAGGTAGGAGGACGCTGCTATATGGCTACACCTTC
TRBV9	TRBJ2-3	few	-	CASSVVGGEGTDTQYF	TGTGCCAGCAGCGTAGTGGGCGGGGAGGGCACAGATACGCAGTATTTT
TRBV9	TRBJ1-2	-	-	CASSASRGHLNYGYTF	TGTGCCAGCAGCGCGAGCAGGGGACATCTCAACTATGGCTACACCTTC
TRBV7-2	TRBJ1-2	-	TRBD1	CASSLGRPGQGEDGYTF	TGTGCCAGCAGCTTAGGACGGCCGGGACAGGGGGAAGATGGCTACACCTTC
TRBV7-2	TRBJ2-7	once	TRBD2	CASSPGLAVYEQYF	TGTGCCAGCAGCCCCGGACTAGCGGTATACGAGCAGTACTTC
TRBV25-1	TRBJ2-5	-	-	CASSVLPSGSLETQYF	TGTGCCAGCAGTGTCCTCCCGAGTGGTAGCTTAGAGACCCAGTACTTC
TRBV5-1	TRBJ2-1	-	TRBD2	CASSGTTSGAYNEQFF	TGCGCCAGCAGCGGCACCACTAGCGGGGCCTACAATGAGCAGTTCTTC
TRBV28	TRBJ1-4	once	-	CATETAGNEKLFF	TGTGCCACGGAGACGGCGGGGAATGAAAAACTGTTTTTT
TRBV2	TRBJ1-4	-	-	CASSGDRDEIATNEKLFF	TGTGCCAGCAGTGGAGATCGGGATGAAATTGCAACTAATGAAAAACTGTTTTTT
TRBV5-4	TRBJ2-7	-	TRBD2	CASSLEDLGGQIIEQYF	TGTGCCAGCAGCTTGGAGGACTTGGGAGGGCAAATAATAGAGCAGTACTTC
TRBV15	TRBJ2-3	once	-	CATSRGGTVTDTQYF	TGTGCCACCAGCAGAGGCGGGACAGTCACAGATACGCAGTATTTT
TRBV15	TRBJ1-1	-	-	CATSRDSRLMNTEAFF	TGTGCCACCAGCAGGGACAGCAGATTAATGAACACTGAAGCTTTCTTT
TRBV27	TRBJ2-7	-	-	CASSYQGQGYEQYF	TGTGCCAGCAGTTACCAGGGACAAGGCTACGAGCAGTACTTC
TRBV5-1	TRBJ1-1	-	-	CASSLTGGESEAFF	TGCGCCAGCAGCTTGACGGGTGGGGAGTCTGAAGCTTTCTTT
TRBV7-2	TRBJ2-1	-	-	CASSSSDEQFF	TGTGCCAGCAGCTCTAGCGATGAGCAGTTCTTC
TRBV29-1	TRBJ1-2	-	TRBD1	CSIGGVYGYTF	TGCAGCATAGGGGGCGTCTATGGCTACACCTTC
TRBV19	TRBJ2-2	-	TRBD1	CASSLRPGGHTGELFF	TGTGCCAGTAGCTTGAGGCCAGGGGGACACACCGGGGAGCTGTTTTTT
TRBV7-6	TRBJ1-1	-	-	CASSLMVAGRTEAFF	TGTGCCAGCAGCCTCATGGTAGCAGGGCGGACTGAAGCTTTCTTT
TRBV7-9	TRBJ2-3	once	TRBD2	CASSTLAGGTDTQYF	TGTGCCAGCAGCACATTAGCGGGGGGCACAGATACGCAGTATTTT
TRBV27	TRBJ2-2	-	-	CASTTGTLNTGELFF	TGTGCCAGCACAACCGGGACTTTGAACACCGGGGAGCTGTTTTTT
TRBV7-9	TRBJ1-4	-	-	CASSLAGETNEKLFF	TGTGCCAGCAGCTTGGCCGGGGAAACTAATGAAAAACTGTTTTTT
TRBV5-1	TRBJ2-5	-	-	CASSLASEETQYF	TGCGCCAGCAGCTTGGCTTCCGAGGAGACCCAGTACTTC
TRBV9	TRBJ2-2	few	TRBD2	CASSVATSVGELFF	TGTGCCAGCAGCGTCGCCACTAGCGTCGGGGAGCTGTTTTTT
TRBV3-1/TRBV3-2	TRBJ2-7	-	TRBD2	CASSQGSGGREQYF	TGTGCCAGCAGCCAAGGCAGCGGGGGGAGGGAGCAGTACTTC
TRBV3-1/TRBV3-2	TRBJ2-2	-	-	CASSQVGAITGELFF	TGTGCCAGCAGCCAAGTGGGGGCGATTACCGGGGAGCTGTTTTTT
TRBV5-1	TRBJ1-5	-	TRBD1	CASSLWEKGTGDNQPQHF	TGCGCCAGCAGCTTGTGGGAAAAAGGGACAGGGGACAATCAGCCCCAGCATTTT
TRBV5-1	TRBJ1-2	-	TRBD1	CASSHDRDYGYTF	TGCGCCAGCAGCCACGACAGGGACTATGGCTACACCTTC
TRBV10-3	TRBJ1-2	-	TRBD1	CATKQGSSELTPNYGYTF	TGTGCCACCAAACAGGGGTCTAGCGAATTGACTCCTAACTATGGCTACACCTTC
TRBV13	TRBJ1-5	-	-	CASSLRGNQPQHF	TGTGCCAGCAGCTTAAGGGGGAATCAGCCCCAGCATTTT
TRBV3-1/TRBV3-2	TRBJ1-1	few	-	CASSRVHRGTEAFF	TGTGCCAGCAGCCGAGTCCACCGGGGGACTGAAGCTTTCTTT
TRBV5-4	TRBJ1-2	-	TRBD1	CASSLPGQGSYTF	TGTGCCAGCAGCTTACCGGGACAGGGTAGCTACACCTTC
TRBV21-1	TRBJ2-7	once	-	CASKAGAPYEQYF	TGTGCCAGCAAAGCCGGAGCCCCCTACGAGCAGTACTTC
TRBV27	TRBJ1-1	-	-	CASATRGRTTEAFF	TGTGCCAGCGCAACCAGGGGTAGAACGACTGAAGCTTTCTTT
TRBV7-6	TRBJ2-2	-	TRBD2	CASSATSGGGHGELFF	TGTGCCAGCAGCGCCACTAGCGGGGGGGGACACGGGGAGCTGTTTTTT
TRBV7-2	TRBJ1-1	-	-	CASRMDSEAFF	TGTGCCAGCAGAATGGACAGTGAAGCTTTCTTT
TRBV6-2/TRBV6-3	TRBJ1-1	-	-	CASSYNLLNTEAFF	TGTGCCAGCAGTTACAATCTTCTTAACACTGAAGCTTTCTTT
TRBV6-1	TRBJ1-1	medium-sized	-	CASSEFSGYGTEAFF	TGTGCCAGCAGTGAATTTTCGGGGTACGGGACTGAAGCTTTCTTT
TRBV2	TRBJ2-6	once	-	CASSADRIFSGANVLTF	TGTGCCAGCAGTGCGGACAGAATTTTCTCTGGGGCCAACGTCCTGACTTTC
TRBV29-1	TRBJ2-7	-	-	CSVALDTGYEQYF	TGCAGCGTTGCCCTCGACACTGGGTACGAGCAGTACTTC
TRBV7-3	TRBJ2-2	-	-	CASSLSGTTGELFF	TGTGCCAGCAGCCTTAGCGGCACCACCGGGGAGCTGTTTTTT
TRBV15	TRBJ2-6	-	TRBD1	CATTTGEGANVLTF	TGTGCCACCACTACAGGGGAGGGGGCCAACGTCCTGACTTTC